A single sample is the source of the 9 T cell receptor beta chains below, sequenced in a study of cytomegalovirus exposure and HLA in healthy donors. PCR employed 60 Vbeta and 13 Jbeta primers. The repertoire was sequenced with immunoSEQ multiplex PCR; TCRdb's copy has only in-frame clones and lacks some. Among about 140,000 clones listed, 65% to 70% were seen once. Material: PBMCs. The origin of the receptors is a man aged 25 to 40 in good health and CMV-seropositive.

The V gene is TRBV19, the J gene TRBJ2-7, with TRBD1 matching 9 bases. Germline loops: CDR1 LNHDA, CDR2 SQIVND (reference sequence). CDR3 length: 13 amino acids. The V gene end was trimmed by 10 bases and the J gene end by 4 bases; junction bases not matched to a gene: 8. Here the CDR3 DNA reads TGTGCCACTTCGGGACAGGGTCTTTACGAGCAGTACTTC. Residues: CATSGQGLYEQYF.

This clone appeared a few times. The chain uses TRBV5-1 and TRBJ2-7; TRBD2 aligns across 9 bases. CDR3 length equals 16 residues. V was clipped by 4 bases and J by 5 bases; unmatched bases: 13. CDR1 and CDR2 (germline): SGHRS, YFSETQ. This CDR3 reads CASSQYRSGSLNEQYF. CDR3 nucleotide sequence: TGCGCCAGCAGCCAATACCGTAGCGGGAGTCTCAACGAGCAGTACTTC.

V is TRBV11-1 and J is TRBJ2-7, with D tentatively TRBD2 (6 bases). Trimming removed 3 bases from V and 2 bases from J, with 8 bases in between. CDR1 SGHAT and CDR2 FQDESV come from the germline V gene (reference sequence). The CDR3 loop spans 13 amino acids. The CDR3 spells CASSLGLAYEQYF. CDR3 DNA: TGTGCCAGCAGCTTGGGACTCGCCTACGAGCAGTACTTC.

The J gene is TRBJ1-1, the V gene TRBV6-6; a weak D match, TRBD1 (6 bases). The CDR3 is 12 residues long. The V end lost 2 bases, the J end lost 5 bases, and 6 bases lay between the germline ends. Looked up from germline, CDR1 is MNHNY and CDR2 is SVGAGI (reference sequence). The CDR3 loop reads CASSYDRTEAFF. As DNA, the CDR3 is TGTGCCAGCAGTTACGACAGGACTGAAGCTTTCTTT.

The rearrangement uses TRBV11-2 and TRBJ2-5; 8 nucleotides align to TRBD2. The better agreement between TRBJ2-7 and the DNA end casts doubt on the J call. Germline CDR1 and CDR2: SGHAT and FQNNGV. CDR3 size: 16 residues. This CDR3 reads CASSSLGLVLTYEQYF. CDR3 sequence (DNA): TGTGCCAGCAGCTCACTGGGACTAGTTTTAACTTACGAGCAGTACTTC.

The chain combines TRBV5-5 with TRBJ2-1; tentatively, D is TRBD1 (5 bases). This CDR3 region has 13 residues. Germline V lookup: CDR1 SGHKS, CDR2 YYEKEE (reference sequence). Deletions cut 4 bases from V and 8 bases from J, with 13 bases between. The CDR3 here is CASSPSQGHEQFF. CDR3 bases: TGTGCCAGCAGCCCATCCCAGGGCCATGAGCAGTTCTTC.

The chain couples TRBV10-3 to TRBJ1-3; D is undetermined. Germline CDR1 and CDR2: ENHRY and SYGVKD. The CDR3 covers 14 residues. Trimming took off 3 bases at V and 0 bases at J, with 6 bases between the two ends. The CDR3 here is CAISDTVSGNTIYF. The CDR3 DNA follows: TGTGCCATCAGTGATACGGTCTCTGGAAACACCATATATTTT.

The rearrangement uses TRBV30 and TRBJ1-4; no clear D. V lost 0 bases, J lost 0 bases, and 11 bases lay in between. This CDR3 has 16 residues. The V gene's germline CDR1 is GTSNPN and CDR2 SVGIG (reference sequence). The CDR3 reads CAWSVVYYATNEKLFF. CDR3 DNA: TGTGCCTGGAGTGTCGTCTATTATGCAACTAATGAAAAACTGTTTTTT.

This clone appeared a few times. V usage is TRBV19 and J usage is TRBJ1-1; perhaps TRBD1 as D (6 bases). The CDR3 is 13 residues long. The V gene's germline CDR1 is LNHDA and CDR2 SQIVND (reference sequence). V lost 4 bases, J lost 1 base, and 7 bases lay in between. The CDR3 here is CASSTTGNTEAFF. CDR3 DNA sequence: TGTGCCAGTAGTACGACAGGGAACACTGAAGCTTTCTTT.